This T cell receptor beta chain was sequenced during a study of CD8+CD57+ T cells in acquired aplastic anemia. The wider study: The average for DNA from sorted CD4+ and CD8+ cells was roughly 3 ug. General study points: Roughly 31 CD8+ CDR3 sequences were shared between patients and controls. Patients and controls were not found to differ significantly in CD8+ Simpson's diversity.

Patients chosen for sequencing had CD8+CD57+ cells that had expanded, as shown by flow cytometry. Each patient carried a diagnosis of severe acquired aplastic anemia. V was clipped by 3 bases and J by 8 bases; unmatched bases: 7. The CDR3 is made up of 14 amino acids. Germline V CDR1 and CDR2: DFQATT, SNEGSKA (reference sequence). TCR beta VDJ and CDR3 profiling used genomic DNA as template. Using its own MiXCR run on the reads, TCRdb lists one record per CDR3 protein. The top ten clones hold 7% to 9.5% of a sample with roughly 260,000 distinct CDR3 sequences, around 45% of them seen once. This clonotype was recorded only once. The target antigen is unknown.

This sequence originates from a human donor with aplastic anemia. The sequenced sample was sorted CD4+, CD8+, or CD8+CD57+ T cells (not recorded which) from PBMCs. The chain links TRBV20-1 to TRBJ2-1, with TRBD2 matching over 10 bases. CDR3 region: CSARASGSRDEQFF. The CDR3, as DNA: TGCAGTGCTAGGGCTAGCGGGAGCCGCGATGAGCAGTTCTTC.